The 26 T cell receptor beta chains presented below share a single source sample, sequenced in a study of persistence of HIV-infected CD4 T cells. These receptors have no known antigen. The immunoSEQ assay was version 4, run in survey mode. This table comes from immunoSEQ multiplex PCR, and its TCRdb copy is limited to in-frame clones, with some not included. The sample lists about 40,000 clones; approximately 78% were seen once. Cells were stimulated with overlapping HIV-1 Gag 15-mer peptides. Memory cells lacking CD40L and CD69 with high CD45RO were sorted. Sequences were derived from CD4+ T cells sorted from PBMCs after 18-hour stimulation, sampled from a patient who received antiretroviral therapy. The source of these receptors is an adult man with HIV who was CMV-seropositive.

The chain employs TRBV27 and TRBJ1-2, with D unresolved. The germline V gene has CDR1 MNHEY and CDR2 SMNVEV (reference sequence). This CDR3 spans 15 amino acids. V lost 2 bases, J lost 1 base, and 11 bases lay in between. CDR3 sequence reads: CASSLGRDGNYGYTF. The CDR3 DNA is TGTGCCAGCAGTTTAGGACGCGACGGTAACTATGGCTACACCTTC.

This clone came up a few times. The rearrangement uses TRBV7-3 and TRBJ2-7; a weak D match, TRBD1 (5 bases). This CDR3 spans 13 amino acids. CDR1 is SGHTA, CDR2 FQGTGA, per germline. Trimming shortened V by 3 bases and J by 8 bases, and 14 bases separated the two germline ends. CDR3 nucleotide sequence: TGTGCCAGCAGCTTCGGGCCGGCGGACAAGCAGTACTTC. This codes for CASSFGPADKQYF. The full variable domain, in which reference TRBV7-3 and TRBJ2-7 provide the parts outside the CDR3, is GAGVSQTPSNKVTEKGKYVELRCDPISGHTALYWYRQSLGQGPEFLIYFQGTGAADDSGLPNDRFFAVRPEGSVSTLKIQRTERGDSAVYLCASSFGPADKQYFGPGTRLTVT.

The V gene is TRBV3-1 (or the pseudogene TRBV3-2), the J gene TRBJ1-2; D is unclear. Germline V lookup: CDR1 LGHDT, CDR2 YNNKEL (reference sequence). Trimming took 1 base from V and 2 from J, leaving 11 bases between them. The CDR3 is 15 residues long. The CDR3: CASSQGQNKNYGYTF. The CDR3 nucleotides are TGTGCCAGCAGCCAAGGCCAGAACAAGAACTATGGCTACACCTTC.

The rearrangement joins TRBV29-1 to TRBJ1-1; D not certain. V was shortened by 3 bases and J by 0 bases, with 5 bases between the two germline ends. Germline lookup yields CDR1 SQVTM and CDR2 ANQGSEA. The CDR3 totals 12 residues. The CDR3 spells CSVDAVNTEAFF. CDR3 DNA sequence: TGCAGCGTTGACGCAGTGAACACTGAAGCTTTCTTT.

The chain recombines TRBV4-1 with TRBJ2-2; D is perhaps TRBD1 (7 bases). V gave up 0 bases and J gave up 4 bases, with 18 bases separating them. Germline V gene data show CDR1 as MGHRA and CDR2 as YSYEKL. There are 18 residues in the CDR3. The CDR3 DNA reads TGCGCCAGCAGCCAAGATCGGGTTTTCCAGGGGGGCACCGGGGAGCTGTTTTTT. Translation gives CASSQDRVFQGGTGELFF.

The V gene is TRBV7-2, the J gene TRBJ2-2, with a weak D call TRBD2 (5 bases). Germline values: CDR1 SGHTA, CDR2 FQGNSA. This CDR3 is 15 amino acids long. The V and J ends lost 2 bases and 6 bases respectively, with 13 bases between them. The CDR3 coding sequence is TGTGCCAGCAGCTTAACGGGGTTGGTCGCCGGGGAGCTGTTTTTT. It encodes CASSLTGLVAGELFF.

This sequence joins TRBV6-6 and TRBJ2-1, with TRBD1 matching over 10 bases. V trimming: 5 bases; J trimming: 8 bases; junction bases outside the gene matches: 3. CDR1 is MNHNY, CDR2 SVGAGI, per germline (reference sequence). The CDR3 is 13 amino acids. The CDR3 nucleotides are TGTGCCAGCAGTCAGGGACAGGGGTATGAGCAGTTCTTC. It codes for CASSQGQGYEQFF.

The J gene is TRBJ1-5, the V gene TRBV18, with D possibly matching TRBD1 (6 bases). The CDR3 contains 15 residues. From germline, CDR1 is KGHSH and CDR2 LQKENI. V was pared by 2 bases and J by 1 base, with 9 bases between. DNA of the CDR3: TGTGCCAGCTCACCAAAACAGGGAAGCAATCAGCCCCAGCATTTT. It encodes CASSPKQGSNQPQHF.

This chain links TRBV25-1 with TRBJ1-4; no clear D. The germline CDR1 and CDR2 sequences are MGHDK and SYGVNS. The germline V and J ends were trimmed by 6 bases and 6 bases, with 17 bases remaining between them. CDR3 length: 15 residues. The CDR3 reads CASSLTRTAHEKLFF. The CDR3 nucleotides read TGTGCCAGCAGCTTGACCCGGACGGCCCATGAAAAACTGTTTTTT.

The chain combines TRBV10-3 with TRBJ2-7; tentatively, D is TRBD2 (6 bases). The CDR3 has 11 amino acids. V lost 6 bases and J lost 3, with 6 bases in between. Germline V gene sequence: CDR1 ENHRY, CDR2 SYGVKD. CDR3 sequence (DNA): TGTGCCATCAGGCGGGACTACGAGCAGTACTTC. Translating gives CAIRRDYEQYF.

The CDR3 nucleotides read TGTGCCAGCAGCTTAGAAGGGGCTCCCTACAATGAGCAGTTCTTC. It translates to CASSLEGAPYNEQFF. The chain combines TRBV7-2 with TRBJ2-1, with D possibly being TRBD1 (5 bases). Germline V gene data show CDR1 as SGHTA and CDR2 as FQGNSA. V lost 1 base and J 2 bases, leaving 9 bases between the germline ends. The CDR3 spans 15 residues.

The DNA for the CDR3 is TGTGCCAGCAGAGAGGACAGGGGGCGCTTATTAACTTTCTTT. The encoded protein is CASREDRGRLLTFF. This rearrangement joins TRBV2 to TRBJ1-1; 11 bases match TRBD1. The V gene end was trimmed by 6 bases and the J gene end by 12 bases; junction bases not matched to a gene: 12. The CDR3 length is 14 residues. Germline V gene lookup returns CDR1 SNHLY and CDR2 FYNNEI.

This chain's CDR3 is CASSLEGLRTASADYTF. CDR3 DNA sequence: TGTGCCAGCAGTCTCGAAGGGTTGAGGACGGCCTCGGCTGACTACACCTTC. The chain carries TRBV2 and TRBJ1-2; D remains unclear. This CDR3 spans 17 amino acids. The V end lost 5 bases, the J end lost 10 bases, and 29 bases lay between the germline ends. CDR1 SNHLY and CDR2 FYNNEI come from the germline V gene.

The rearrangement links TRBV30 to TRBJ1-2; TRBD1 matches 7 bases. The CDR3 consists of 12 residues. Trimming took 5 bases from V and 7 from J; bases not matched to a gene: 7. Looked up from germline, CDR1 is GTSNPN and CDR2 is SVGIG (reference sequence). The CDR3 sequence is CAWGTGVGGYTF. The CDR3 nucleotides are TGTGCCTGGGGTACAGGGGTGGGTGGCTACACCTTC.

In this sample, this clone turned up many times. CDR3 bases: TGTGCCAGCAGTGAAGGGAGACAAGTAGAAGCTTTCTTT. Protein product: CASSEGRQVEAFF. The rearrangement links TRBV2 to TRBJ1-1, with D unclear. V was pared by 1 base and J by 8 bases, with 11 bases between. The CDR3 contains 13 residues. CDR1 and CDR2 from the germline V gene are SNHLY and FYNNEI.

The chain recombines TRBV20-1 with TRBJ1-2; D unresolved. Trimming removed 3 bases at V and 0 bases at J, with 5 bases between. The CDR3 has 12 residues. Looked up from germline, CDR1 is DFQATT and CDR2 is SNEGSKA (reference sequence). CDR3 residues: CSASRTNYGYTF. The CDR3 DNA is TGCAGTGCTAGTAGAACTAACTATGGCTACACCTTC.

Turning to this clone: Additional DNA sequences in this sample encode the identical CDR3. The chain has TRBV30 and TRBJ2-2; D is undetermined. This CDR3 spans 11 amino acids. Germline lookup yields CDR1 GTSNPN and CDR2 SVGIG (reference sequence). Trimming pared 5 bases from V and 5 bases from J, leaving 6 bases between. CDR3 protein: CAWAGTGELFF. For the CDR3, the DNA is TGTGCCTGGGCTGGTACCGGGGAGCTGTTTTTT.

The V gene is TRBV6-5, the J gene TRBJ2-1, with D possibly TRBD1 on 6 matching bases. This CDR3 contains 15 residues. Germline assignment: CDR1 MNHEY and CDR2 SVGAGI. Trimming pared 3 bases from V and 4 bases from J, leaving 13 bases between. The chain's CDR3 is CASSYQGMGYNEQFF. CDR3 nucleotide sequence: TGTGCCAGCAGTTATCAGGGGATGGGATACAATGAGCAGTTCTTC.

V usage is TRBV5-4 and J usage is TRBJ2-6; tentative D call: TRBD1 (5 bases). The germline V gene encodes CDR1 SGHNT and CDR2 YYREEE (reference sequence). Between the trimmed V and J ends, which lost 5 bases and 3 bases, there was a span of 6 bases. The CDR3 is 13 amino acids. CDR3 nucleotide sequence: TGTGCCAGCAGACAGGATGGGGCCAACGTCCTGACTTTC. Protein: CASRQDGANVLTF.

This clone rates as medium-sized. This chain links TRBV19 with TRBJ1-2; 7 bases agree with TRBD1. Germline V CDR1 and CDR2: LNHDA, SQIVND (reference sequence). CDR3 length: 17 residues. Trimming removed 0 bases from V and 2 bases from J; junction bases left unmatched: 9. The CDR3 loop is CASSIDHQTGFNYGYTF. Here the CDR3 DNA reads TGTGCCAGTAGTATAGATCACCAGACAGGGTTCAACTATGGCTACACCTTC.

This clone was seen more than once but under ten times. The J gene is TRBJ1-5, the V gene TRBV3-1 (or the pseudogene TRBV3-2), with a possible D match to TRBD1 (6 bases). V dropped 3 bases and J dropped 7 bases, with 16 bases sitting between them. The V gene's germline CDR1 is LGHDT and CDR2 YNNKEL (reference sequence). The CDR3 has 15 residues. The CDR3 protein is CASSQGGGQRQPQHF. The CDR3 DNA reads as TGTGCCAGCAGCCAGGGAGGGGGGCAGAGGCAGCCCCAGCATTTT.

At least ten counts were recorded for this clone. V gene TRBV19 combines with J gene TRBJ1-5, with 8 bases that match TRBD1. In germline, CDR1 is LNHDA, CDR2 SQIVND (reference sequence). CDR3 size: 13 residues. With V trimmed by 3 bases and J by 5 bases, 0 bases remained unmatched. The CDR3 DNA reads as TGTGCCAGTAGTATGGACAGGGATCAGCCCCAGCATTTT. It encodes CASSMDRDQPQHF.

V gene TRBV9 combines with J gene TRBJ2-1; TRBD2 matches 9 bases. J lost 0 bases, V lost 4 bases, and 8 bases had no gene match. Germline V CDR1 and CDR2: SGDLS, YYNGEE. There are 17 residues in the CDR3. CDR3 amino acids: CASSPRLAASSYNEQFF. The CDR3 bases are TGTGCCAGCAGCCCCCGACTAGCGGCGAGCTCCTACAATGAGCAGTTCTTC.

The chain joins TRBV6-1 to TRBJ2-4, with 7 bases that match TRBD1. V trimming: 3 bases; J trimming: 1 base; junction bases outside the gene matches: 0. Germline CDR1 reads MNHNS; CDR2 reads SASEGT. The CDR3 covers 14 residues. DNA for the CDR3: TGTGCCAGCAGTGAGGACAGGGCCAAAAACATTCAGTACTTC. It translates to CASSEDRAKNIQYF.

The chain combines TRBV29-1 with TRBJ1-5; D might be TRBD1 (5 bases). This CDR3 has 14 amino acids. The germline gives CDR1 SQVTM, CDR2 ANQGSEA. Trimming took off 6 bases at V and 3 bases at J, with 15 bases between the two ends. The CDR3 sequence: CSVRGAGLNQPQHF. The CDR3 DNA is TGCAGCGTCCGAGGGGCAGGGCTCAATCAGCCCCAGCATTTT.

CDR3 sequence: CASSLWDRGRADTGELFF. CDR3 bases: TGTGCCAGCAGCTTATGGGACAGGGGGCGCGCGGACACCGGGGAGCTGTTTTTT. This sequence joins TRBV7-6 and TRBJ2-2; 12 bases agree with TRBD1. The CDR3 has 18 residues. The trim removed 2 bases at V and 3 bases at J, leaving 7 bases unmatched. Germline values: CDR1 SGHVS, CDR2 FNYEAQ.